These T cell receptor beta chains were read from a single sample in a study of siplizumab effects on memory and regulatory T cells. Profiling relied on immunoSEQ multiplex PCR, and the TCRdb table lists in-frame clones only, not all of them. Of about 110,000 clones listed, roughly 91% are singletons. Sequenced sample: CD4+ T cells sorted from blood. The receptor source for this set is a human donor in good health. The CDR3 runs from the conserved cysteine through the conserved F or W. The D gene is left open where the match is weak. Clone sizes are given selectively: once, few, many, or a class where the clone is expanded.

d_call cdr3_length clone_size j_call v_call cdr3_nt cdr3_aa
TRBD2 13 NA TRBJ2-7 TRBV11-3 TGTGCCAGCACTGAGCGGGAGGGCTACGAGCAGTACTTC CASTEREGYEQYF
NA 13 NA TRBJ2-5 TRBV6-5 TGTGCCAGCAGGGGGTGGGCCAAAGAGACCCAGTACTTC CASRGWAKETQYF
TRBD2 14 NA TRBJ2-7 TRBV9 TGTGCCAGCAGCGAGGGACTAGCGGGATACGAGCAGTACTTC CASSEGLAGYEQYF
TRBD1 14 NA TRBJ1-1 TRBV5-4 TGTGCCAGCAGCCGGACAGGGGAACCGGTAGGGGCTTTCTTT CASSRTGEPVGAFF
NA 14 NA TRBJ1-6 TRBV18 TGTGCCAGCTCACCGGCAGGGATAGCTTCACCCCTCCACTTT CASSPAGIASPLHF
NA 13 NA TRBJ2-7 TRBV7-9 TGTGCCAGCAGCCAGTTCCGCGGTGAAGAGCAGTACTTC CASSQFRGEEQYF
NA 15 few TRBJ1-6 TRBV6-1 TGTGCCAGCAGTGAGGGTGGGGGGGGCAGCTCACCCCTCCACTTT CASSEGGGGSSPLHF
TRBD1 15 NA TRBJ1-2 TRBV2 TGTGCCAGCAGTCCAATAGGACAGGGGGCGGGAGGCTACACCTTC CASSPIGQGAGGYTF
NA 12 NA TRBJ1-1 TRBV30 TGTGCCTGGGGGGGACGGGCGGTCAAAGCTTTCTTT CAWGGRAVKAFF
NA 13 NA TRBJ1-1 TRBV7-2 TGTGCCAGCAGCTTATCCCGGGACACTGAAGCTTTCTTT CASSLSRDTEAFF
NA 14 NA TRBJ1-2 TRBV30 TGTGCCTGGAGTGTAGTGGGGGCAAACTATGGCTACACCTTC CAWSVVGANYGYTF
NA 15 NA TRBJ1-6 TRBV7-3 TGTGCCAGCAGCCCCGGGAGCTCCTATAATTCACCCCTCCACTTT CASSPGSSYNSPLHF
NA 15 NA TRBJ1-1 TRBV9 TGTGCCAGCAGCCCAGCCTCGGGACTAACTGTTGGAGCTTTCTTT CASSPASGLTVGAFF
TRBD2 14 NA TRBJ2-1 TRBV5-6 TGTGCCAGCAGCTCCGGACTAGCGGGAGGTGAGCAGTTCTTC CASSSGLAGGEQFF
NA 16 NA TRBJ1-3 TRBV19 TGTGCCAGTAGTACGGGATTCACCATCTCTGGAAACACCATATATTTT CASSTGFTISGNTIYF
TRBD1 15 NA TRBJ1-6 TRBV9 TGTGCCAGCAGCGCGTACAGGGACAGGGGTTCACCCCTCCACTTT CASSAYRDRGSPLHF
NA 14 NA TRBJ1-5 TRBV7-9 TGTGCCAGCAGCTTAGGGGACCCAAATCAGCCCCAGCATTTT CASSLGDPNQPQHF
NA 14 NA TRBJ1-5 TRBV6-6 TGTGCCAGCAGTTATGGGGTGAGCAATCAGCCCCAGCATTTT CASSYGVSNQPQHF
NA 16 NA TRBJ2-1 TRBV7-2 TGTGCCAGCAGCTTATATTCGTTTACTACGTCCAATGAGCAGTTCTTC CASSLYSFTTSNEQFF
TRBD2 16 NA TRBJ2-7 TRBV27 TGTGCCAGCAGTCCGGGGGGTGGGCGGGTGTTTTACGAGCAGTACTTC CASSPGGGRVFYEQYF
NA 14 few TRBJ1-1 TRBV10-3 TGTGCCATCGGCTCAGGGACGGTAAACACTGAAGCTTTCTTT CAIGSGTVNTEAFF
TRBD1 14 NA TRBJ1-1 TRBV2 TGTGCCAGCATTGGGGACAGGGGAGCGGGTGAAGCTTTCTTT CASIGDRGAGEAFF
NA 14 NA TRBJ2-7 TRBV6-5 TGTGCCAGCAGAGAAGCGGGCCTCTCCTACGAGCAGTACTTC CASREAGLSYEQYF
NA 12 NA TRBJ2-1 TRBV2 TGTGCCAGCACGGAGTCCTACAATGAGCAGTTCTTC CASTESYNEQFF
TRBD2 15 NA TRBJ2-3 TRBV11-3 TGTGCCAGCAGCGTAGGACTAGCGGGAGGGGATACGCAGTATTTT CASSVGLAGGDTQYF
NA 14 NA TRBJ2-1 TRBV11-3 TGTGCCAGCAGCTTAGGGGGCCAATTGAATGAGCAGTTCTTC CASSLGGQLNEQFF
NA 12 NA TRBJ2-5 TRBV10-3 TGTGCCATCGCGGGGTCAAGGGAGACCCAGTACTTC CAIAGSRETQYF
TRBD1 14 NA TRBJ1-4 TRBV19 TGTGCCAGTAGTGTACAGGGGGTTAATGAAAAACTGTTTTTT CASSVQGVNEKLFF
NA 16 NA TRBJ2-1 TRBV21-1 TGTGCCAGCAGCAAAGCGACCGGGACAGGGGGCAATGAGCAGTTCTTC CASSKATGTGGNEQFF
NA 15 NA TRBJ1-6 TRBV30 TGTGCCTGGAGTCCCCCCGGGGGCGGATCCTCACCCCTCCACTTT CAWSPPGGGSSPLHF
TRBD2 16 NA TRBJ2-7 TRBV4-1 TGCGCCAGCAGCCAACCAACTAGCGGGAGCCCCTACGAGCAGTACTTC CASSQPTSGSPYEQYF
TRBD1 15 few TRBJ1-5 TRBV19 TGTGCCAGTAGTATGGGGACAGGCAAATATCAGCCCCAGCATTTT CASSMGTGKYQPQHF
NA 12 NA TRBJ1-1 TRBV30 TGTGCCTGGGGGGACGGGGGGCTAGAAGCTTTCTTT CAWGDGGLEAFF
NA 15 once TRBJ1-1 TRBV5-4 TGTGCCAGCAGCTTGGCTGTAGGGGGATACACTGAAGCTTTCTTT CASSLAVGGYTEAFF
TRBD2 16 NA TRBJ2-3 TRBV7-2 TGTGCCAGCAGTTTGGCGGGGGGGCGGTTTTCAGATACGCAGTATTTT CASSLAGGRFSDTQYF